The entry below describes one TCR beta chain. Its specificity is not known. The data are from a study of cytomegalovirus exposure and HLA in healthy donors. CDR3 length equals 16 residues. The V gene's germline CDR1 is SGHAT and CDR2 FQNNGV. With V trimmed by 5 bases and J by 2 bases, 7 bases remained unmatched. Study conclusions and caveats: Reported findings show TCR beta sequences accurately forecast HLA-A and HLA-B alleles in most subjects. Solely CMV serostatus was available to characterize immune exposure.

It was with 60 Vbeta and 13 Jbeta primers that the PCR ran. The table came from immunoSEQ multiplex PCR; TCRdb's copy has only in-frame clones and leaves some out. This sample contains 120,000 or so clones. This clonotype originated in a man between 18 and 29 years old in good health and CMV-seronegative. J is TRBJ2-5 and V is TRBV11-2, with TRBD2 matching over 11 bases. Sequencing was done on a sample of PBMCs. CDR3 sequence: CASSRSTSGGQETQYF. In DNA, the CDR3 is TGTGCCAGCAGCCGAAGTACTAGCGGGGGACAAGAGACCCAGTACTTC. The whole variable domain, filled in from reference TRBV11-2 and TRBJ2-5, reads EAGVAQSPRYKIIEKRQSVAFWCNPISGHATLYWYQQILGQGPKLLIQFQNNGVVDDSQLPKDRFSAERLKGVDSTLKIQPAKLEDSAVYLCASSRSTSGGQETQYFGPGTRLLVL.